This entry is about one T cell receptor (beta chain). Trimming cost V 1 base and J 3 bases, with 5 bases left between them. Looked up from germline, CDR1 is SGHDT and CDR2 is YYEEEE. There are 12 residues in the CDR3. Generated by immunoSEQ multiplex PCR, the TCRdb table keeps only in-frame clones and is missing some. The sample comprises 98,000 or so clones, approximately 96% of which are singletons, and roughly 0.66% rests with the top ten. The data stem from a study of cytomegalovirus exposure and HLA in healthy donors. The chain combines TRBV5-6 with TRBJ2-7; no clear D gene. Sequencing used PBMCs. The TCR sequence derives from a woman younger than 35 in good health and CMV-seronegative. CDR3 loop: CASSLYFYEQYF. The CDR3 DNA reads TGTGCCAGCAGCTTGTATTTCTACGAGCAGTACTTC.